The subject of this entry is one TCR beta chain. Its matching antigen is unknown. This sample is drawn from a study of regulatory dendritic cells for organ transplantation. About the research overall: Regulatory dendritic cells came from monocytes given vitamin D3 and IL-10. LPS was added to dendritic cell cultures on day 6. The study's findings and limits: The authors noted considerable between-person heterogeneity in alloreactive memory CD8+ cells. Memory CD8+ clonal expansion seemed more limited with regulatory than mature dendritic cells.

Method: immunoSEQ multiplex PCR; TCRdb's copy keeps in-frame clones and lacks some. The sample lists more than 9,000 clones, under 70% seen once, with 0.57% in the top ten. Sorted T cells were CFSE-labeled and cultured approximately five days with allogeneic regulatory or mature dendritic cells at 1:10. The CDR3 has 14 amino acids. Per the germline V gene, CDR1 is KGHSY and CDR2 is FQNENV. V dropped 0 bases and J dropped 4 bases, with 9 bases sitting between them. The gene calls are TRBV16 and TRBJ1-2; no clear D gene. The sample consisted of naive CD4+ T cells from blood cultured with dendritic cells. Subset: CD45RA+ naive T cells. The receptor's source is a human donor in good health. CDR3 in DNA: TGTGCCAGCAGCCAATCGTCGCGGTCCTATGGCTACACCTTC. Protein product: CASSQSSRSYGYTF.